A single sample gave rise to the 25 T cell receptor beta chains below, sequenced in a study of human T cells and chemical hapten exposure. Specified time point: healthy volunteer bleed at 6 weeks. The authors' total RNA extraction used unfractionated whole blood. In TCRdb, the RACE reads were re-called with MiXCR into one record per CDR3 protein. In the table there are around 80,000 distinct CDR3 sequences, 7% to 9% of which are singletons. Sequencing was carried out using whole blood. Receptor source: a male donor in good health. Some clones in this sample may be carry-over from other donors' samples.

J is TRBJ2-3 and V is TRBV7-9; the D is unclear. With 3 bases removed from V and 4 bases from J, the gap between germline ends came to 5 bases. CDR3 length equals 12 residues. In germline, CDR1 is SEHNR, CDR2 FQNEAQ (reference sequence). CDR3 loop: CASSFGSDTQYF. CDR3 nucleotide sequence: TGTGCCAGCAGCTTTGGATCAGATACGCAGTATTTT.

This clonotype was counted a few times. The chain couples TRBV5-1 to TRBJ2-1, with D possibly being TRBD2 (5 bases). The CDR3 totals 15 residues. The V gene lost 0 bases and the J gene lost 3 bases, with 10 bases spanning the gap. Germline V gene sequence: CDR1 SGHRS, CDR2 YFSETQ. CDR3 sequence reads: CASSLDGEYYNEQFF. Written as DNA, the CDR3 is TGCGCCAGCAGCTTGGACGGGGAGTACTACAATGAGCAGTTCTTC. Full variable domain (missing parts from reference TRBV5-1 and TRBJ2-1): KAGVTQTPRYLIKTRGQQVTLSCSPISGHRSVSWYQQTPGQGLQFLFEYFSETQRNKGNFPGRFSGRQFSNSRSEMNVSTLELGDSALYLCASSLDGEYYNEQFFGPGTRLTVL.

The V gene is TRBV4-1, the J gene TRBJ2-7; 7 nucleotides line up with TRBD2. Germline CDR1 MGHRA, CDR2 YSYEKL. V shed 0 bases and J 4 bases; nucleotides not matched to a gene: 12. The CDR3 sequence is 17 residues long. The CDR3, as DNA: TGCGCCAGCAGCCAAGAGACCACCGCGGGAGCCCGATACGAGCAGTACTTC. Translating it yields CASSQETTAGARYEQYF.

The CDR3 coding sequence is TGTGCCAGCAGGGAACAGGGTCCTAACACCGGGGAGCTGTTTTTT. Its protein product is CASREQGPNTGELFF. This sequence joins TRBV2 and TRBJ2-2; D possibly corresponds to TRBD1 (6 bases). Germline V gene sequence: CDR1 SNHLY, CDR2 FYNNEI. This CDR3 is built from 15 residues. The V and J ends lost 6 bases and 2 bases respectively, with 13 bases between them.

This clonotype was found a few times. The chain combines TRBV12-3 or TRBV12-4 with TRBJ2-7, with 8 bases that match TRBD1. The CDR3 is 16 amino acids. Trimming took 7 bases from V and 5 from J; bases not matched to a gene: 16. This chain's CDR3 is CASTKGGQGARHEQYF. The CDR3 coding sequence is TGTGCCAGCACCAAAGGGGGGCAGGGGGCAAGGCACGAGCAGTACTTC.

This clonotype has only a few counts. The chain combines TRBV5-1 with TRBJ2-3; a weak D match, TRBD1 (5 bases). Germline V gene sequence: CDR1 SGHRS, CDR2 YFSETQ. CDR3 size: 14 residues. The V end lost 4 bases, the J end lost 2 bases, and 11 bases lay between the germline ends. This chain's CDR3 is CASSRDSITDTQYF. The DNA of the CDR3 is TGCGCCAGCAGCCGAGACAGTATCACAGATACGCAGTATTTT.

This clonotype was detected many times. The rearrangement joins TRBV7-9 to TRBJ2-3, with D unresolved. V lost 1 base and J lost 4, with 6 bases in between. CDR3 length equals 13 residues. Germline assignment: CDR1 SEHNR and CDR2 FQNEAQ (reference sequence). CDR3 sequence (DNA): TGTGCCAGCAGCTTAGTGGTCCCAGATACGCAGTATTTT. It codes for CASSLVVPDTQYF.

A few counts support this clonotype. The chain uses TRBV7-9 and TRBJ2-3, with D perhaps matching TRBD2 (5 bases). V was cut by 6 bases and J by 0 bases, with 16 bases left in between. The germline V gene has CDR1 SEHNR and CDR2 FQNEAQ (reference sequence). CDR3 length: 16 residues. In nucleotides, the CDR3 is TGTGCCAGCAGTTCGTCTTGGGAGACTAGCACAGATACGCAGTATTTT. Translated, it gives CASSSSWETSTDTQYF.

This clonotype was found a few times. CDR3 bases: TGTGCCAGCACCTCCTGGACCGATAATAGCAATCAGCCCCAGCATTTT. This gives the protein CASTSWTDNSNQPQHF. The chain joins TRBV6-6 to TRBJ1-5; the D is unclear. Germline-derived CDR1 and CDR2 are MNHNY and SVGAGI (reference sequence). V lost 7 bases, J lost 0 bases, and 16 bases lay in between. CDR3 length: 16 amino acids.

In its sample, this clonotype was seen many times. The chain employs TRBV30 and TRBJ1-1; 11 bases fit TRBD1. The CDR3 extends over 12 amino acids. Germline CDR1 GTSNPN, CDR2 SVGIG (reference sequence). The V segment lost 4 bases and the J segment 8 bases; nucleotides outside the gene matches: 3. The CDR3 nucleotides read TGTGCCTGGACCCGGGACAGGGGGGAAGCTTTCTTT. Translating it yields CAWTRDRGEAFF.

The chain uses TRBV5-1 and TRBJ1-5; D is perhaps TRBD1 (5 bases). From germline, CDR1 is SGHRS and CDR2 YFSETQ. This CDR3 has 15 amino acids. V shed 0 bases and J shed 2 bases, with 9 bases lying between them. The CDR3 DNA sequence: TGCGCCAGCAGCTTGGGGGACGGCGGCAATCAGCCCCAGCATTTT. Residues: CASSLGDGGNQPQHF.

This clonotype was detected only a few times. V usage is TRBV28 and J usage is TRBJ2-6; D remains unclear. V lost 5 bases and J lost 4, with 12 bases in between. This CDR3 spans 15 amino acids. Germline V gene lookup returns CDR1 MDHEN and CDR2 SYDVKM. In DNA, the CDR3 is TGTGCCAGCAGTCCTAGGGAATCCGGGGCCAACGTCCTGACTTTC. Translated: CASSPRESGANVLTF.

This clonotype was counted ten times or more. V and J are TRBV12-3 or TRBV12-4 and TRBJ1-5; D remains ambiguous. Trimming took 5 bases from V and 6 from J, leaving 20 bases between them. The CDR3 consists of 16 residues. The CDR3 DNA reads TGTGCCAGCAGTCTAGGAACATTGGTAGGGTCTCAGCCCCAGCATTTT. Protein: CASSLGTLVGSQPQHF.

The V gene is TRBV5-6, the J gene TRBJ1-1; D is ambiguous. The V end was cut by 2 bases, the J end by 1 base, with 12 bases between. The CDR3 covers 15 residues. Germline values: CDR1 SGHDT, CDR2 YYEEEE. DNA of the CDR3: TGTGCCAGCAGCTTCTATACAGTGCCGAACACTGAAGCTTTCTTT. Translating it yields CASSFYTVPNTEAFF. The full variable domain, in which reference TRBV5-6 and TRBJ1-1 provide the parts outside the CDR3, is DAGVTQSPTHLIKTRGQQVTLRCSPKSGHDTVSWYQQALGQGPQFIFQYYEEEERQRGNFPDRFSGHQFPNYSSELNVNALLLGDSALYLCASSFYTVPNTEAFFGQGTRLTVV.

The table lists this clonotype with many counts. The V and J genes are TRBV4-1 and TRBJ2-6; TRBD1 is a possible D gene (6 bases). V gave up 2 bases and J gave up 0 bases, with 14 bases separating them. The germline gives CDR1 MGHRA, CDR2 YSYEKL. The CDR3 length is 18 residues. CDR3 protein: CASSQRQDLSSGANVLTF. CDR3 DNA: TGCGCCAGCAGCCAAAGACAGGACTTGAGCTCTGGGGCCAACGTCCTGACTTTC.

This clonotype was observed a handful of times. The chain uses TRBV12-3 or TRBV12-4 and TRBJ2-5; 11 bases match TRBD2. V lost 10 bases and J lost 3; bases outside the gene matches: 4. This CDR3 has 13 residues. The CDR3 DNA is TGTGCCACCATACTAGCGGGGGAAGAGACCCAGTACTTC. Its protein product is CATILAGEETQYF.

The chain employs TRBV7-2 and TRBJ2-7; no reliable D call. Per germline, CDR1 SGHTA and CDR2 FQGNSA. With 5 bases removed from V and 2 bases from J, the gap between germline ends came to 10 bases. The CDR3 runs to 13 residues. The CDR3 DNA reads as TGTGCCAGCAGCCCCCGACAAGCCTACGAGCAGTACTTC. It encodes CASSPRQAYEQYF.

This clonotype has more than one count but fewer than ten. The chain's CDR3 is CASTTGQGGTYEQYF. Written as DNA, the CDR3 is TGCGCCAGCACGACCGGACAGGGCGGAACCTACGAGCAGTACTTC. The chain combines TRBV5-1 with TRBJ2-7; TRBD1 agrees at 8 bases. CDR1 is SGHRS, CDR2 YFSETQ, per germline. The V gene end was trimmed by 6 bases and the J gene end by 2 bases; junction bases not matched to a gene: 10. CDR3 size: 15 residues. The entire variable domain, with the rest obtained from reference TRBV5-1 and TRBJ2-7, is as follows: KAGVTQTPRYLIKTRGQQVTLSCSPISGHRSVSWYQQTPGQGLQFLFEYFSETQRNKGNFPGRFSGRQFSNSRSEMNVSTLELGDSALYLCASTTGQGGTYEQYFGPGTRLTVT.

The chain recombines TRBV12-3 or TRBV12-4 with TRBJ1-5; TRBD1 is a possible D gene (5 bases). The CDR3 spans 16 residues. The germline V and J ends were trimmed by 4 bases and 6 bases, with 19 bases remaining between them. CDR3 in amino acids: CASSSPEWPGFQPQHF. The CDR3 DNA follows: TGTGCCAGCAGTTCCCCCGAATGGCCAGGGTTTCAGCCCCAGCATTTT.

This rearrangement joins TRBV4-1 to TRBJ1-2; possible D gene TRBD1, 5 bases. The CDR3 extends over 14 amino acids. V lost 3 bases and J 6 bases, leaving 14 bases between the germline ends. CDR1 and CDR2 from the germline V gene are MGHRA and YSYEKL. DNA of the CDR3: TGCGCCAGCAGCCACTCTAAGGGGCAGGATGGCTACACCTTC. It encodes CASSHSKGQDGYTF.

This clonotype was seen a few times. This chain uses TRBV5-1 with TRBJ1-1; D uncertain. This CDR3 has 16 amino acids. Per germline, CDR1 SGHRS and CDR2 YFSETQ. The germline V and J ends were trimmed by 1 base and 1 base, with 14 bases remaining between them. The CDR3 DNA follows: TGCGCCAGCAGCTTGTGGGCAGGATCAACGAACACTGAAGCTTTCTTT. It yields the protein CASSLWAGSTNTEAFF. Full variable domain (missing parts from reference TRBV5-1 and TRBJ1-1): KAGVTQTPRYLIKTRGQQVTLSCSPISGHRSVSWYQQTPGQGLQFLFEYFSETQRNKGNFPGRFSGRQFSNSRSEMNVSTLELGDSALYLCASSLWAGSTNTEAFFGQGTRLTVV.

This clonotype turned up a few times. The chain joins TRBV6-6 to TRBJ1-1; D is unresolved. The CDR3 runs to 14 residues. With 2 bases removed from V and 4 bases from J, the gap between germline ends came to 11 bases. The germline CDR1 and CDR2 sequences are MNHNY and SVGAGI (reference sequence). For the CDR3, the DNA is TGTGCCAGCAGTTACCTTCCCGACCTCACTGAAGCTTTCTTT. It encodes CASSYLPDLTEAFF.

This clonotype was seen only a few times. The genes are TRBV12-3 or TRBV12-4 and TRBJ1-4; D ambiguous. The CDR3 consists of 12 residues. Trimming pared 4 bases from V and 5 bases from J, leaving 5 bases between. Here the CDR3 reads CASSYWNEKLFF. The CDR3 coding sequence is TGTGCCAGCAGTTACTGGAATGAAAAACTGTTTTTT.

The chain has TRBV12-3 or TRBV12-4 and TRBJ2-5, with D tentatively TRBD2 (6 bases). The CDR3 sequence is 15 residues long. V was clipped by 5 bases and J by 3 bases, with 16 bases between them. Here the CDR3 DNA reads TGTGCCAGCAGTACAGGATTCGCGGGGAAAGAGACCCAGTACTTC. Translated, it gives CASSTGFAGKETQYF.

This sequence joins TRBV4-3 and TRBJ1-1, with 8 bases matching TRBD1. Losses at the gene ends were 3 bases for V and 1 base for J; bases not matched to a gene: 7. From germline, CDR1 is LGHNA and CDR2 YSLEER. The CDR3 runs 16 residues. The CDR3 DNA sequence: TGCGCCAGCAGCCAGGACCCCGGGACAGGGAACACTGAAGCTTTCTTT. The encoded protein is CASSQDPGTGNTEAFF.